Sequencing of this TCR beta chain was carried out in a study of blood T cell repertoires in COVID-19 (dated by TCRdb to the early 2020s). Background for the entire study: Samples covering the acute and convalescent phases of COVID-19 were provided by collaborators in the United States, Italy and Spain. The samples were drawn from the first 160 participants of the ongoing ImmuneRACE study and from 950 to 1,500 subjects provided by 6 global collaborators. Where available, HLA class I and class II types were taken from metadata supplied by the sample provider and were not determined by assay-based typing. The dataset comprised deeply sampled blood TCRbeta repertoires from subjects exposed to, actively infected with, or recovered from COVID-19. The prospective study material was composed of cDNA or gDNA derived from T cells, B-cell-depleted T cells, or PBMCs. Sample metadata almost always included a de-identified subject ID, COVID-19 status, age in years and sex. The repertoires were released in a freely available public database meant as a resource for research on the immune response to SARS-CoV-2.

In the case of this clone: The specificity of this receptor is unknown. Base qualities are not recorded, but no much larger clone differs from it by a single base.

At the junction V is shortened by 2 bases and J by 8 bases; bases outside the gene matches: 15. Looking up the germline V gene yields CDR1 LGHNA and CDR2 YNFKEQ. Including cysteine and phenylalanine, the CDR3 has 18 amino acids. CDR3 DNA only is kept here, 54 bases in frame from base 1. Paper-wide results and their limitations: The quantity of clinical and demographic metadata differed by source and by participant and was supplied without curation.

The immunoSEQ Assay, a bias-controlled multiplex PCR, was used to amplify TCRbeta CDR3 regions from genomic DNA. Per the original workflow: The number of nucleated cells in each sample was estimated from the amplification of reference gene primers within the assay. To quantify the absolute abundance of each unique TCRbeta CDR3 rearrangement, sequence reads were collapsed and filtered. Productive Simpson clonality was computed per sample as the square root of Simpson's diversity index over productive rearrangements. TCRdb took over this immuneACCESS table, retaining in-frame rearrangements with V and J assigned. Such tables are incomplete; in checked studies, under half of the missing clones stem from an unresolved V gene, and the remainder is unexplained. V and J calls plus clone size are reproduced from that table; the DNA served to infer D and trimming. This sample gives roughly 500,000 clones in total; roughly 89% of them show up just once. The ten largest clones represent roughly 0.92% of the sample.

At one collaborating source in Seattle, patients were enrolled during active infection and were followed longitudinally through the course of disease. The collaborating institutions used their own protocols to collect whole blood in K2EDTA tubes. For TCRbeta analysis, collaborators shipped samples in one of three forms: frozen whole blood, isolated PBMCs, or DNA extracted from either of those sample types. The rearranged segments are TRBV4-2 and TRBJ2-5; TRBD2 matches 12 bases in the middle. The sequence was obtained from a man aged 18 to 29 with COVID-19, enrolled during active disease. Sequenced input: peripheral blood. The CDR3 is CASSQIGTSGGNGGTQYF. The nucleotides read TGTGCCAGCAGCCAAATAGGTACTAGCGGGGGGAACGGAGGAACCCAGTACTTC.